This TCR beta chain was identified in a study of molecular identifiers for immune sequencing clone quantification. On the study more broadly: In replicates, the authors split RNA from approximately 22,000 or 94,000 naive CD8 cells five ways and sequenced four. Study conclusions and caveats: Over 97% of CMV-specific effector molecules, but under 1% of naive ones, were in clones above 20 copies.

This clonotype showed up many times. The antigen is not known. TCRdb passed the PCR reads through MiXCR, listing each CDR3 protein once. The table has about 640,000 distinct CDR3 sequences, nearly 20% seen once. Sorted inputs of about 17,000 to 1,100,000 cells, with 10%, 30% or 50% RNA, yielded naive CD8 libraries. Sequences were obtained from naive CD8+ T cells from blood, with Jurkat cell RNA spiked in. Described subset: FACS-sorted CD8+CD4-CCR7+CD45RA+ naive T cells. This TCR derives from a human donor in good health. Some libraries in this study had Jurkat cell RNA spiked in.

The CDR3 nucleotides are TGCGCCAGCAGCCAGGGCAGCTGGACCTACGAGCAGTACTTC. Protein product: CASSQGSWTYEQYF. This rearrangement joins TRBV4-3 to TRBJ2-7; D is undetermined. CDR3 size: 14 residues. Deletions cut 3 bases from V and 2 bases from J, with 11 bases between. The germline gives CDR1 LGHNA, CDR2 YSLEER.